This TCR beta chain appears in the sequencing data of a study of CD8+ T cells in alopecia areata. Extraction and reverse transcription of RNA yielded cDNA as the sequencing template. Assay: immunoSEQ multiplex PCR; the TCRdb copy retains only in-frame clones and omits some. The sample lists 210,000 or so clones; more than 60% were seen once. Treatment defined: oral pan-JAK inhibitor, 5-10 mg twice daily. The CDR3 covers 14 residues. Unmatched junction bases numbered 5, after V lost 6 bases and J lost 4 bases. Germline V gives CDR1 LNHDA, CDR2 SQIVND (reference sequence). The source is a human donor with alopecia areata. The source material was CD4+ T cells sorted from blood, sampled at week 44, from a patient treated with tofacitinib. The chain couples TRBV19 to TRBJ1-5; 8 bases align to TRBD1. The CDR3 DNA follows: TGTGCCAGTAGCCGGACAGGGTTTAATCAGCCCCAGCATTTT. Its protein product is CASSRTGFNQPQHF.